This T cell receptor beta chain was sequenced for a study of blood T cell repertoires in COVID-19. Only in-frame clones appear in the TCRdb table, and some are missing; sequencing was by immunoSEQ multiplex PCR. The sample consists of around 130,000 clones, 75% to 90% of them appearing once. The CDR3 contains 15 residues. Per germline, CDR1 MNHEY and CDR2 SVGAGI. Trimming took off 6 bases at V and 4 bases at J, with 13 bases between the two ends. This sequence was found in a woman aged 50 to 65 who had recovered from COVID-19. Sequences were obtained from PBMCs or T cells enriched from blood (not recorded which). The chain combines TRBV6-5 with TRBJ1-6; D may be TRBD1 (5 bases). The CDR3 reads CASSQGQPYNSPLHF. In DNA, the CDR3 is TGTGCCAGCAGCCAGGGCCAACCATATAATTCACCCCTCCACTTT.